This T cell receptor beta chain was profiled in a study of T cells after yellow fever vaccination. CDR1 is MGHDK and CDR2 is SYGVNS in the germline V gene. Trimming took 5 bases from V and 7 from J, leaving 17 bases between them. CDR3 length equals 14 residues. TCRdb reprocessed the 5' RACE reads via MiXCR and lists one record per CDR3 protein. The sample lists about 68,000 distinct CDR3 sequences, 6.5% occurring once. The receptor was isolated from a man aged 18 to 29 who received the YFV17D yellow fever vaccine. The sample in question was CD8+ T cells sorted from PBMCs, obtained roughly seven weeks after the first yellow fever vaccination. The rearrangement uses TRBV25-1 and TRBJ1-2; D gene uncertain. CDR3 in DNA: TGTGCCAGCAGTCCGGGAGGACTACTATCTGGCTACACCTTC. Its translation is CASSPGGLLSGYTF.